This passage covers 29 T cell receptor beta chains from one sample sequenced in a study of blood T cell repertoires in COVID-19. Measured with immunoSEQ multiplex PCR; TCRdb has only the in-frame clones, and not every one. The profile covers approximately 50,000 clones, with nearly 90% appearing a single time and around 9% taken by the ten largest. Sequencing was done on a sample of peripheral blood. The receptors were gathered from a man aged 80 or over with active or convalescent COVID-19.

This chain uses TRBV19 with TRBJ1-5, with D maybe TRBD1 (6 bases). V was shortened by 4 bases and J by 0 bases, with 10 bases between the two germline ends. This CDR3 region has 15 residues. CDR1 is LNHDA and CDR2 is SQIVND in the germline V gene (reference sequence). CDR3 sequence: CASSNRDGSNQPQHF. In DNA, the CDR3 is TGTGCCAGTAGTAACAGGGATGGTAGCAATCAGCCCCAGCATTTT.

This chain links TRBV19 with TRBJ2-7, with 9 bases aligning to TRBD1. Germline V lookup: CDR1 LNHDA, CDR2 SQIVND (reference sequence). Trimming cost V 5 bases and J 4 bases; bases outside gene matches: 6. The CDR3 length is 14 residues. CDR3 loop: CASSGQGSVYEQYF. The CDR3 coding sequence is TGTGCCAGTAGTGGACAGGGGTCCGTGTACGAGCAGTACTTC.

The rearrangement uses TRBV28 and TRBJ2-5; 9 nucleotides align to TRBD2. The J segment lost 2 bases and the V segment lost 3 bases, leaving 4 bases of the junction unmatched. The CDR3 runs 15 residues. Germline assignment: CDR1 MDHEN and CDR2 SYDVKM. The CDR3 spells CASSFLAGRQETQYF. The CDR3 nucleotides read TGTGCCAGCAGTTTCCTAGCGGGAAGACAAGAGACCCAGTACTTC.

The CDR3 is CASSLSVTGGGEQYF. The CDR3 nucleotides read TGTGCCAGCAGCTTATCCGTGACAGGGGGCGGCGAGCAGTACTTC. This rearrangement joins TRBV7-3 to TRBJ2-7; 10 bases map to TRBD1. The V gene end was trimmed by 2 bases and the J gene end by 6 bases; junction bases not matched to a gene: 7. From germline, CDR1 is SGHTA and CDR2 FQGTGA. This CDR3 is built from 15 residues.

The gene calls are TRBV28 and TRBJ1-6; weak D call: TRBD1 (5 bases). Germline assignment: CDR1 MDHEN and CDR2 SYDVKM. CDR3 length: 14 amino acids. The ends were cut back, 6 bases at V and 7 bases at J, with 13 bases in the middle. CDR3 nucleotide sequence: TGTGCCAGCAGATTCTGGGGGGAGAATTCACCCCTCCACTTT. It yields the protein CASRFWGENSPLHF.

This clone was seen only once. The chain uses TRBV6-5 and TRBJ2-3; TRBD1 matches 8 bases. The CDR3 extends over 15 amino acids. CDR1 and CDR2 (germline): MNHEY, SVGAGI. V lost 6 bases to trimming and J lost 6 bases; unmatched junction nucleotides: 11. The CDR3 sequence: CASSPRGRGRDTQYF. In DNA form, the CDR3 reads TGTGCCAGCAGCCCGAGGGGCAGGGGGCGGGATACGCAGTATTTT.

The chain uses TRBV7-2 and TRBJ1-4; D is undetermined. The CDR3 covers 14 residues. Germline loops: CDR1 SGHTA, CDR2 FQGNSA. V was pared by 5 bases and J by 2 bases, with 9 bases between. In DNA form, the CDR3 reads TGTGCCAGCAGCCCCGTTGTGACTAATGAAAAACTGTTTTTT. Protein sequence: CASSPVVTNEKLFF.

This clone has a handful of counts. The CDR3 nucleotides are TGTGCCAGTAGCCGAGACAGGAGTAGCAATCAGCCCCAGCATTTT. It codes for CASSRDRSSNQPQHF. The rearrangement joins TRBV19 to TRBJ1-5; D is possibly TRBD1 (6 bases). The CDR3 has 15 residues. Deletions cut 6 bases from V and 0 bases from J, with 12 bases between. Looked up from germline, CDR1 is LNHDA and CDR2 is SQIVND (reference sequence).

There are a few counts of this clone. J is TRBJ2-1 and V is TRBV11-2; 11 positions match TRBD2. The CDR3 runs to 15 residues. Per germline, CDR1 SGHAT and CDR2 FQNNGV. Trimming removed 3 bases from V and 9 bases from J; junction bases left unmatched: 7. Here the CDR3 DNA reads TGTGCCAGCAGCTTTAGCGGGGGGGCCGGGGGTGAGCAGTTCTTC. Its translation: CASSFSGGAGGEQFF.

This clone was seen once. This chain joins TRBV29-1 and TRBJ2-1; 7 nucleotides align to TRBD1. The CDR3 totals 12 residues. J lost 8 bases, V lost 5 bases, and 6 bases had no gene match. CDR1 and CDR2 (germline): SQVTM, ANQGSEA. CDR3: CSVKQGRHEQFF. DNA for the CDR3: TGCAGCGTTAAACAGGGGCGTCATGAGCAGTTCTTC.

The chain couples TRBV6-5 to TRBJ1-1; D remains unclear. The CDR3 runs to 11 residues. V was trimmed by 4 bases and J by 4 bases, leaving 4 bases between them. Germline V gene data show CDR1 as MNHEY and CDR2 as SVGAGI. DNA for the CDR3: TGTGCCAGCAGTTCTATCACTGAAGCTTTCTTT. It yields the protein CASSSITEAFF.

J is TRBJ2-7 and V is TRBV3-1 (or the pseudogene TRBV3-2); 10 nucleotides line up with TRBD1. After removal of 6 bases from V and 7 bases from J, the junction contained 3 bases not matched to a gene. Germline V gene sequence: CDR1 LGHDT, CDR2 YNNKEL (reference sequence). The CDR3 loop spans 12 amino acids. CDR3 protein: CASRQGQGEQYF. The CDR3 DNA reads TGTGCCAGCAGACAGGGACAGGGGGAGCAGTACTTC.

The chain combines TRBV5-1 with TRBJ2-1; 8 bases map to TRBD2. V lost 4 bases and J lost 4; bases outside the gene matches: 4. CDR1 and CDR2 from the germline V gene are SGHRS and YFSETQ. This CDR3 is built from 14 residues. CDR3 DNA sequence: TGCGCCAGCAGCGGGACTAGTCAGTACAATGAGCAGTTCTTC. Protein: CASSGTSQYNEQFF.

V is TRBV19 and J is TRBJ2-5; 7 nucleotides line up with TRBD1. The CDR3 covers 13 residues. Trimming removed 7 bases from V and 1 base from J; junction bases left unmatched: 3. Germline V gene lookup returns CDR1 LNHDA and CDR2 SQIVND (reference sequence). The CDR3 spells CASTWTGQETQYF. The CDR3 bases are TGTGCCAGTACCTGGACAGGCCAAGAGACCCAGTACTTC.

V and J are TRBV4-1 and TRBJ1-4; tentative D call: TRBD1 (5 bases). The CDR3 covers 15 residues. Trimming pared 0 bases from V and 7 bases from J, leaving 12 bases between. Per germline, CDR1 MGHRA and CDR2 YSYEKL. This CDR3 is CASSQEGGGIEKLFF. For the CDR3, the DNA is TGCGCCAGCAGCCAAGAGGGGGGAGGGATTGAAAAACTGTTTTTT.

The genes are TRBV3-1 (or the pseudogene TRBV3-2) and TRBJ2-3; TRBD2 matches 12 bases. Germline V gene data show CDR1 as LGHDT and CDR2 as YNNKEL (reference sequence). The trim removed 3 bases at V and 4 bases at J, leaving 5 bases unmatched. The CDR3 length is 16 residues. The CDR3 nucleotides read TGTGCCAGCAGCCATCGGACTAGCGGGGAAGCAGATACGCAGTATTTT. Translating gives CASSHRTSGEADTQYF.

The V and J genes are TRBV6-5 and TRBJ1-5; TRBD1 is a possible D gene (5 bases). This CDR3 has 15 residues. The germline CDR1 and CDR2 sequences are MNHEY and SVGAGI. The V end was cut by 8 bases, the J end by 2 bases, with 16 bases between. The CDR3 here is CASRGGLGGNQPQHF. In DNA form, the CDR3 reads TGTGCCAGCCGGGGGGGTTTAGGGGGCAATCAGCCCCAGCATTTT.

The chain employs TRBV28 and TRBJ1-4; 7 bases match TRBD1. CDR1 and CDR2 (germline): MDHEN, SYDVKM. Unmatched junction bases numbered 4, after V lost 6 bases and J lost 6 bases. The CDR3 is made up of 13 amino acids. The CDR3 DNA reads as TGTGCCAGCAGGCTACAGGGGTATGAAAAACTGTTTTTT. It yields the protein CASRLQGYEKLFF. The full variable domain, in which reference TRBV28 and TRBJ1-4 provide the parts outside the CDR3, is DVKVTQSSRYLVKRTGEKVFLECVQDMDHENMFWYRQDPGLGLRLIYFSYDVKMKEKGDIPEGYSVSREKKERFSLILESASTNQTSMYLCASRLQGYEKLFFGSGTQLSVL.

This rearrangement joins TRBV25-1 to TRBJ1-6; tentatively, D is TRBD1 (5 bases). Trimming left V 2 bases short and J 7 bases short, with 9 bases between. The CDR3 consists of 14 residues. Germline CDR1 reads MGHDK; CDR2 reads SYGVNS. The chain's CDR3 is CASSEAGWNSPLHF. The CDR3 DNA is TGTGCCAGCAGTGAAGCAGGGTGGAATTCACCCCTCCACTTT.

This chain uses TRBV27 with TRBJ1-2; maybe TRBD1 (5 bases). CDR1 is MNHEY, CDR2 SMNVEV, per germline (reference sequence). There are 13 residues in the CDR3. V was cut by 3 bases and J by 8 bases, with 13 bases left in between. The CDR3 here is CASSFRGVWGYTF. The CDR3 DNA reads as TGTGCCAGCAGTTTTCGGGGGGTATGGGGCTACACCTTC.

The V and J genes are TRBV7-3 and TRBJ2-1, with TRBD2 as a possible D gene (6 bases). V lost 5 bases, J lost 12 bases, and 17 bases lay in between. Germline V gene sequence: CDR1 SGHTA, CDR2 FQGTGA. The CDR3 is 13 amino acids. CDR3 DNA sequence: TGTGCCAGCAGCAACCAGGCTAGCGAGGTGCAGTTCTTC. Its translation is CASSNQASEVQFF. The whole variable domain, filled in from reference TRBV7-3 and TRBJ2-1, reads GAGVSQTPSNKVTEKGKYVELRCDPISGHTALYWYRQSLGQGPEFLIYFQGTGAADDSGLPNDRFFAVRPEGSVSTLKIQRTERGDSAVYLCASSNQASEVQFFGPGTRLTVL.

The rearrangement uses TRBV6-2 or TRBV6-3 and TRBJ1-1; 7 nucleotides align to TRBD1. CDR3 length: 16 residues. The ends lost 2 bases at V and 2 bases at J; junction bases unmatched: 8. Germline values: CDR1 MNHEY, CDR2 SVGEGT. The CDR3 coding sequence is TGTGCCAGCAGTTACAGGGGGCGACCTACTAACACTGAAGCTTTCTTT. It encodes CASSYRGRPTNTEAFF.

V gene TRBV7-9 combines with J gene TRBJ2-7; 8 bases agree with TRBD2. Trimming took 1 base from V and 7 from J; bases not matched to a gene: 9. Germline CDR1 reads SEHNR; CDR2 reads FQNEAQ (reference sequence). This CDR3 has 15 residues. The CDR3 region has the DNA TGTGCCAGCAGCTTAGTGAACGGGAGGGCAGGTGAGCAGTACTTC. Residues: CASSLVNGRAGEQYF. Complete variable domain (other parts from reference TRBV7-9 and TRBJ2-7): DTGVSQNPRHKITKRGQNVTFRCDPISEHNRLYWYRQTLGQGPEFLTYFQNEAQLEKSRLLSDRFSAERPKGSFSTLEIQRTEQGDSAMYLCASSLVNGRAGEQYFGPGTRLTVT.

J is TRBJ2-7 and V is TRBV6-1, with a tentative D call TRBD1 (7 bases). Germline loops: CDR1 MNHNS, CDR2 SASEGT. V lost 3 bases to trimming and J lost 0 bases, with 12 bases between them. This CDR3 has 15 amino acids. The CDR3 nucleotides are TGTGCCAGCAGTGAGGCAGGGGGGACCTCCTACGAGCAGTACTTC. Protein product: CASSEAGGTSYEQYF.

V and J are TRBV18 and TRBJ1-4; D is unclear. CDR3 size: 13 residues. In germline, CDR1 is KGHSH, CDR2 LQKENI. V lost 4 bases and J lost 5, with 8 bases in between. The CDR3 reads CASSRAENEKLFF. As DNA, the CDR3 is TGTGCCAGCTCACGGGCAGAGAATGAAAAACTGTTTTTT. Supplemented by reference TRBV18 and TRBJ1-4, the full variable domain reads NAGVMQNPRHLVRRRGQEARLRCSPMKGHSHVYWYRQLPEEGLKFMVYLQKENIIDESGMPKERFSAEFPKEGPSILRIQQVVRGDSAAYFCASSRAENEKLFFGSGTQLSVL.

J is TRBJ1-1 and V is TRBV3-1 (or the pseudogene TRBV3-2); 11 bases line up with TRBD1. Germline V gene sequence: CDR1 LGHDT, CDR2 YNNKEL (reference sequence). The CDR3 runs 14 residues. V lost 0 bases, J lost 8 bases, and 2 bases stayed unmatched. CDR3 sequence: CASSQDWDRGEAFF. In nucleotides, the CDR3 is TGTGCCAGCAGCCAAGATTGGGACAGGGGGGAAGCTTTCTTT.

This chain connects TRBV2 to TRBJ2-7; D might be TRBD2 (5 bases). This CDR3 contains 15 residues. Deletions cut 3 bases from V and 3 bases from J, with 15 bases between. Germline CDR1 and CDR2: SNHLY and FYNNEI. The CDR3 DNA is TGTGCCAGCAGTGAGTGGCAGGAGGAGTTCTACGAGCAGTACTTC. Amino acid sequence: CASSEWQEEFYEQYF.

V and J are TRBV2 and TRBJ2-1, with 10 bases matching TRBD2. There are 15 residues in the CDR3. V gave up 4 bases and J gave up 7 bases; unmatched junction bases: 7. CDR1 is SNHLY, CDR2 FYNNEI, per germline. CDR3 residues: CASSAVLAGGNEQFF. In nucleotides, the CDR3 is TGTGCCAGCAGTGCGGTGTTAGCGGGGGGAAATGAGCAGTTCTTC.

The chain joins TRBV12-3 or TRBV12-4 to TRBJ2-2; 10 nucleotides align to TRBD1. The CDR3 extends over 13 amino acids. V was clipped by 6 bases and J by 10 bases; unmatched bases: 5. The CDR3 DNA reads TGTGCCAGCAGGACAGGGGGCGGATCGGAGCTGTTTTTT. Amino acid sequence: CASRTGGGSELFF.